The sequence of this T cell receptor (beta chain) was determined in a study of regulatory T cells in long-lasting Graves disease (dated by TCRdb to the early 2020s). Study-level background: Patients with newly diagnosed Graves' disease had been on antithyroid drugs for under 3 months. This study used TCR sequencing and RNA sequencing of peripheral blood to compare persistent Graves' disease patients against newly diagnosed Graves' disease patients. The study took place in China and was registered as a clinical trial. A total of about 35 samples underwent TCR sequencing, from about 13 patients with persistent Graves' disease and some 20 patients with newly diagnosed Graves' disease. Points the paper makes about the study in general: More public clonotypes were shared among persistent patients (under 3,000) than among newly diagnosed patients (roughly 1,000). Compared with newly diagnosed patients, persistent Graves' disease patients had lower TCR Shannon entropy and fewer highly expanded clones, which suggests clonal expansion. Only the TCR beta chain was sequenced and analyzed. The authors noted that the small sample size was a limitation that may lower accuracy. Preferential use of TRBV28, TRBJ1-2 and TRBJ2-5 was observed in persistent disease, whereas TRBV20-1 and TRBJ2-1 were favored in newly diagnosed disease. Only peripheral blood was studied, because thyroid tissue, the primary lesion, was inaccessible.

Libraries were made using multiplex PCR. Instrument on record: Illumina HiSeq 4000. To build TCR beta libraries, CDR3 regions were amplified by Arm-PCR using iRepertoire HTBI primers. Before sequencing, the PCR products went through gel purification. The study's processing was this. Gene usage analysis of CDR3 amino acid clonotypes relied on the 55 to 80 TRBV and more than twelve TRBJ segments identified across samples. COPE and FqMerger were used to merge the filtered high-quality paired reads into contigs. Contigs were aligned with BLAST to IMGT TRBV, TRBD and TRBJ reference genes, and CDR3 was defined per IMGT. Clonotypes above 0.1% frequency were classified as highly expanded clones. Shannon entropy was used to measure repertoire diversity, and the Gini coefficient was used to measure V-J evenness. Clonotypes shared by more than one individual were considered public. The public reads were quality trimmed at Q25 with fastp and then assembled into clones with MiXCR by TCRdb, keeping productive beta chains. Rows with a matching CDR3 protein are joined into one entry that keeps the most common DNA and genes. What appears here as the V and J calls and clone size reflects TCRdb's work, not the paper's. The sample data list under 500,000 distinct CDR3 sequences, and 16% of these were observed just once. The top ten hold around 11% of the sample.

The sample's time point label, in plain terms: newly diagnosed GD, antithyroid drugs for less than 3 months. For both TCR sequencing and RNA sequencing, RNA was extracted from PBMCs using TRIzol. The diagnosis of Graves' disease was made according to American Thyroid Association guidelines. Patients for the study were recruited at an endocrinology department in Xi'an, China. Each patient gave approximately 8.8 milliliters of peripheral blood, collected in an EDTA anticoagulant tube. Ficoll Paque Plus density gradient separation was used to isolate PBMCs, and no further T cell sorting was performed. An Agilent 2100 Bioanalyzer and agarose gel were used to check RNA quality, and a NanoDrop 2000 was used to measure RNA concentration. There are 13 amino acids in the CDR3, from cysteine to phenylalanine inclusive. Of the read, only the CDR3 DNA is kept; its 39 bases are in frame from base 1. CDR1 and CDR2 (SNHLY, FYNNEI) derive from the germline V gene. The V and J ends are trimmed by 6 bases and 14 bases, leaving 17 bases between them.

Turning to this clonotype: It lacks a known antigen. Base qualities are not at hand, and no much larger clone is one base apart.

The sample was also linked to a second study, of T cells in Graves' hyperthyroidism and ophthalmopathy. The second study's paper adds: A patient counted as having stable Graves' hyperthyroidism if no progression to ophthalmopathy occurred over 18 months of follow-up. The hyperthyroidism patients were between 18 and 65 years old and newly diagnosed, with a disease duration of less than 2 months. The study excluded patients with uncontrolled infections, other autoimmune diseases, pregnancy or lactation. Clinical symptoms, serum thyroxine and TRAb, thyroid ultrasound, and orbital computed tomography formed the basis for the diagnoses. The first round of RT-PCR for the TCR CDR3 was performed with the HTBI primer set and the Qiagen OneStep RT-PCR kit. Most expanded thyroid clonotypes (frequency above 0.001) were also detected in blood, suggesting blood repertoires may reflect thyroid immune responses. In cross-validation, a model built on a 13 V-J signature told ophthalmopathy apart from stable hyperthyroidism with about 90% sensitivity and approximately 81% specificity, and in testing the same model reached 80%/75%. In validation, the model predicted progression to ophthalmopathy a median of about 6 months before onset, with roughly 70% sensitivity and 72.22% specificity. A discovery cohort of fewer than 110 patients, approximately 44 with Graves' ophthalmopathy and roughly 59 with stable Graves' hyperthyroidism, was used to find distinguishing TCR V-J signatures. Prospective prediction of ophthalmopathy was tested in an independent validation cohort consisting of roughly 19 hyperthyroidism patients and more than 15 patients who later progressed to ophthalmopathy. The roughly 91 discovery patients were randomly divided into training and test sets at a 7:3 ratio. In more than five Graves' hyperthyroidism patients, the study also compared T-cell repertoires from thyroid tissue with T-cell repertoires from blood. Following sampling, methimazole starting at 30 mg daily was given to hyperthyroidism patients, and high-dose intravenous methylprednisolone was given to ophthalmopathy patients. Libraries were constructed in a second round of multiplex PCR, after which size selection and purification were carried out. Paired-end sequencing of the libraries was performed with 100 bp reads on an Illumina HiSeq2000. Raw data were processed with SOAPnuke, discarding reads with adapters, uncalled bases, mean Phred below 15, or no exact constant-primer or identifier match. High-quality paired reads were merged with COPE v1.2.5, and unique nucleotide sequences were defined as clonotypes. Clonotypes were aligned to IMGT TRBV, TRBD and TRBJ reference segments using MiTCR v1.1. The analysis included only V-J combinations with a frequency above 0.0001, which together covered about 99% of the repertoires. A TCS score was defined as the ratio of F50 (clonal expansion) to E x V (chaos), with BLOSUM62-based TCRdist applied between CDR3 peptides within each V-J. Welch's t-statistics and random forest reduced roughly 540 V-J features to 10 to 15, which were used in a naive Bayes classifier (R e1071). No statistical method was used to set the sample size in advance, and investigators knew the group allocation. TCR Vbeta CDR3 sequencing of around 130 peripheral blood samples (approximately 44 ophthalmopathy, under 80 hyperthyroidism and 17 progressor patients) is reported in the paper.

This clonotype was sampled from a woman under 40 with Graves disease. Donor details come from another sample of the same person, matched by shared clones. The sequenced sample was peripheral blood mononuclear cells (PBMCs), obtained at new diagnosis, from a patient treated with antithyroid drugs. In this chain, TRBV2 is recombined with TRBJ1-6; no D segment can be confidently identified. The nucleotide sequence reads as follows: TGTGCCAGCAGGCCCAGCCTAGCCCCCACCCTCCACTTT. The encoded protein is CASRPSLAPTLHF.